A single sample gave rise to the 20 T cell receptor beta chains below, sequenced in a study of cytomegalovirus exposure and HLA in healthy donors (dated by TCRdb to 2015 to 2018). Libraries were built with the immunoSEQ multiplex PCR assay. For the multiplex PCR, a mixture combining 60 forward primers for TCR Vbeta segments and 13 reverse primers for TCR Jbeta segments was used. In TCRdb, the immuneACCESS table is reduced to in-frame sequences with V and J assigned. These tables do not hold every clone; where another copy was compared, an unresolved V gene accounts for under half, and the others remain unexplained. The sample records about 150,000 clones, more than 65% of which are singletons. Clones ranked in the top ten supply approximately 6% of the sample. Sequenced material: PBMCs. All receptors derive from a man younger than 40 in good health and CMV-seropositive.

This chain connects TRBV5-1 to TRBJ1-4, with 12 bases that match TRBD1. V lost 0 bases, J lost 6 bases, and 6 bases stayed unmatched. Per germline, CDR1 SGHRS and CDR2 YFSETQ. The CDR3 sequence is 17 residues long. The DNA of the CDR3 is TGCGCCAGCAGCTTGGCTTCGGGACAGGGGGCTTATGAAAAACTGTTTTTT. It yields the protein CASSLASGQGAYEKLFF. The full variable domain, its missing parts supplied by reference TRBV5-1 and TRBJ1-4, is KAGVTQTPRYLIKTRGQQVTLSCSPISGHRSVSWYQQTPGQGLQFLFEYFSETQRNKGNFPGRFSGRQFSNSRSEMNVSTLELGDSALYLCASSLASGQGAYEKLFFGSGTQLSVL.

The chain uses TRBV30 and TRBJ2-5, with D maybe TRBD2 (5 bases). The DNA end is a closer match to TRBJ2-7, so the J assignment may be wrong. Germline assignment: CDR1 GTSNPN and CDR2 SVGIG (reference sequence). This CDR3 is built from 14 residues. The CDR3 loop reads CAWSVGGPSYEQYF. CDR3 DNA sequence: TGTGCCTGGAGTGTGGGCGGGCCGTCCTACGAGCAGTACTTC.

The chain joins TRBV30 to TRBJ1-5, with D perhaps TRBD1 (6 bases). Germline CDR1 is GTSNPN and CDR2 is SVGIG (reference sequence). The CDR3 is 14 residues long. Trimming stripped 3 bases from V and 5 bases from J, with 14 bases between. CDR3 in amino acids: CAWSRDIGDQPQHF. DNA of the CDR3: TGTGCCTGGAGCCGGGACATCGGAGATCAGCCCCAGCATTTT.

CDR3 sequence reads: CASSGGALETQYF. The CDR3 DNA is TGTGCCAGCAGCGGGGGGGCCTTAGAGACCCAGTACTTC. The chain is built from TRBV2 and TRBJ2-5; 8 nucleotides agree with TRBD2. Trimming cost V 6 bases and J 4 bases; bases outside gene matches: 4. Germline V gives CDR1 SNHLY, CDR2 FYNNEI. The CDR3 runs to 13 residues. Looking up the rest from reference TRBV2 and TRBJ2-5 gives the full variable domain: EPEVTQTPSHQVTQMGQEVILRCVPISNHLYFYWYRQILGQKVEFLVSFYNNEISEKSEIFDDQFSVERPDGSNFTLKIRSTKLEDSAMYFCASSGGALETQYFGPGTRLLVL.

The chain couples TRBV19 to TRBJ2-3, with 9 bases fitting TRBD1. V shed 10 bases and J 6 bases; nucleotides not matched to a gene: 8. The CDR3 runs to 13 residues. Germline V gene data show CDR1 as LNHDA and CDR2 as SQIVND (reference sequence). The CDR3 DNA sequence: TGTGCCATTTCCACAGGGGGCTGGGATACGCAGTATTTT. The encoded protein is CAISTGGWDTQYF.

The chain combines TRBV10-3 with TRBJ2-7; 7 bases fit TRBD1. J lost 1 base, V lost 3 bases, and 3 bases had no gene match. CDR1 and CDR2 from the germline V gene are ENHRY and SYGVKD. The CDR3 is made up of 14 amino acids. For the CDR3, the DNA is TGTGCCATCAGTGAAGGGGGCCTATCCTACGAGCAGTACTTC. Amino acids: CAISEGGLSYEQYF.

The chain employs TRBV5-1 and TRBJ2-3, with 7 bases aligning to TRBD2. The CDR3 is 15 amino acids. Germline-derived CDR1 and CDR2 are SGHRS and YFSETQ. V lost 2 bases and J lost 0; bases outside the gene matches: 3. The CDR3, as DNA: TGCGCCAGCAGCTTTAGTAGCGGGAGCACAGATACGCAGTATTTT. This codes for CASSFSSGSTDTQYF.

The J gene is TRBJ2-3, the V gene TRBV6-1, with 8 bases that match TRBD2. This CDR3 is 18 amino acids long. Germline V gives CDR1 MNHNS, CDR2 SASEGT. Trimming at V came to 4 bases and at J to 4 bases, leaving 16 bases not matched to a gene. The CDR3 reads CASSAQAQGLVEADTQYF. For the CDR3, the DNA is TGTGCCAGCAGTGCCCAAGCCCAGGGACTAGTTGAGGCAGATACGCAGTATTTT.

This rearrangement joins TRBV12-5 to TRBJ2-5; D is undetermined. This CDR3 region has 13 residues. Germline V gene sequence: CDR1 LGHNT, CDR2 FRNRAP. Trimming removed 1 base from V and 5 bases from J, with 8 bases in between. In DNA, the CDR3 is TGTGCTAGTGGTTTGGCGATTGCGGAGACCCAGTACTTC. This gives the protein CASGLAIAETQYF.

This clone was observed once. V is TRBV5-1 and J is TRBJ1-2; 7 bases agree with TRBD1. This CDR3 comprises 16 residues. V shed 0 bases and J 4 bases; nucleotides not matched to a gene: 9. Germline V gene lookup returns CDR1 SGHRS and CDR2 YFSETQ. In DNA form, the CDR3 reads TGCGCCAGCAGCTTGGGACAGGGATACGCTATCTATGGCTACACCTTC. It translates to CASSLGQGYAIYGYTF.

This clone was observed a single time. The rearrangement joins TRBV10-2 to TRBJ2-5; D gene ambiguous. The J call may not be correct, given that the DNA end is closer to TRBJ2-7. The CDR3 length is 11 residues. Germline V gene sequence: CDR1 WSHSY, CDR2 SAAADI. Written as DNA, the CDR3 is TGCGCCAGCAGTGAGATAATCGAGCAGTACTTC. It codes for CASSEIIEQYF.

The chain uses TRBV4-3 and TRBJ1-6; D is possibly TRBD1 (5 bases). The CDR3 extends over 13 amino acids. With 4 bases removed from V and 9 bases from J, the gap between germline ends came to 10 bases. CDR1 LGHNA and CDR2 YSLEER come from the germline V gene. The CDR3 nucleotides are TGCGCCAGCAGCCGCCGGGGGGGTTCACCCCTCCACTTT. Amino acid sequence: CASSRRGGSPLHF.

This clone has only one observation. V and J are TRBV5-6 and TRBJ2-3; 10 positions match TRBD1. The J segment lost 4 bases and the V segment lost 4 bases, leaving 15 bases of the junction unmatched. Per the germline V gene, CDR1 is SGHDT and CDR2 is YYEEEE. This CDR3 has 18 amino acids. CDR3 DNA sequence: TGTGCCAGCAGCAAGGATATACGAGGACAGGGGGTCCCAGATACGCAGTATTTT. This codes for CASSKDIRGQGVPDTQYF.

This chain uses TRBV28 with TRBJ1-3, with 7 bases lining up with TRBD1. J lost 3 bases, V lost 6 bases, and 5 bases had no gene match. Germline CDR1 reads MDHEN; CDR2 reads SYDVKM. CDR3 length: 14 residues. CDR3 DNA: TGTGCCAGCAGCCCGGACAGGAGTGGAAACACCATATATTTT. This gives the protein CASSPDRSGNTIYF.

The chain links TRBV18 to TRBJ2-5; TRBD2 is a possible D gene (6 bases). Germline V CDR1 and CDR2: KGHSH, LQKENI. The CDR3 runs 15 residues. V was cut by 6 bases and J by 5 bases, with 19 bases left in between. The CDR3 nucleotides are TGTGCCAGCTCCCTGCTGGCGGGGCCGCGGGAGACCCAGTACTTC. Encoded protein: CASSLLAGPRETQYF.

The chain recombines TRBV27 with TRBJ1-4; 9 bases line up with TRBD1. J was trimmed by 5 bases and V by 5 bases; bases with no gene match: 6. The CDR3 covers 15 residues. Germline V gene lookup returns CDR1 MNHEY and CDR2 SMNVEV (reference sequence). Here the CDR3 DNA reads TGTGCCAGCAGTAACCGGGACAGGGTGAATGAAAAACTGTTTTTT. Amino acid sequence: CASSNRDRVNEKLFF.

J is TRBJ1-6 and V is TRBV28; weak D call: TRBD1 (5 bases). The CDR3 has 17 amino acids. Germline CDR1 is MDHEN and CDR2 is SYDVKM. Trimming stripped 3 bases from V and 6 bases from J, with 18 bases between. CDR3 in amino acids: CASSLNRVRAPNSPLHF. The CDR3 nucleotides are TGTGCCAGCAGTTTGAATCGGGTCAGGGCGCCTAATTCACCCCTCCACTTT.

The chain links TRBV6-5 to TRBJ2-3; possibly TRBD1 for D (6 bases). The V end was cut by 2 bases, the J end by 3 bases, with 12 bases between. Germline V gene data show CDR1 as MNHEY and CDR2 as SVGAGI. This CDR3 has 15 amino acids. CDR3 DNA sequence: TGTGCCAGCAGTTACAGGGGGTTCGAGACAGATACGCAGTATTTT. Amino acid sequence: CASSYRGFETDTQYF.

V and J are TRBV28 and TRBJ2-1, with 10 nucleotides matching TRBD2. Germline V CDR1 and CDR2: MDHEN, SYDVKM. This CDR3 has 16 amino acids. The V gene end was trimmed by 6 bases and the J gene end by 0 bases; junction bases not matched to a gene: 5. The CDR3, as DNA: TGTGCCAGCAGAACTAGCGGGGAGAGCTCCTACAATGAGCAGTTCTTC. This sequence encodes CASRTSGESSYNEQFF.

The genes are TRBV7-2 and TRBJ2-3; possible D gene TRBD2, 5 bases. The V gene's germline CDR1 is SGHTA and CDR2 FQGNSA. Trimming removed 1 base at V and 2 bases at J, with 7 bases between. The CDR3 is made up of 14 amino acids. The chain's CDR3 is CASSLGGYTDTQYF. For the CDR3, the DNA is TGTGCCAGCAGCTTAGGCGGGTACACAGATACGCAGTATTTT.